The 27 T cell receptor beta chains below come from one sample, sequenced in a study of preoperative IRX-2 immunotherapy in early breast cancer. Treatment indicated: preoperative locoregional IRX-2 cytokine immunotherapy. TCRdb's copy holds only in-frame clones and misses some; the assay was immunoSEQ multiplex PCR. The table has tens of thousands of clones, around 96% seen once. The sequenced sample was tumor tissue, obtained after IRX-2 immunotherapy. These receptors were obtained from a human donor with breast cancer.

The chain employs TRBV6-5 and TRBJ2-5; D is undetermined. Germline assignment: CDR1 MNHEY and CDR2 SVGAGI. Trimming left V 6 bases short and J 2 bases short, with 13 bases between. The CDR3 has 14 residues. CDR3 coding DNA: TGTGCCAGCAGACGCCGATATCTACAAGAGACCCAGTACTTC. Protein sequence: CASRRRYLQETQYF.

The chain links TRBV11-2 to TRBJ2-7; D is undetermined. Germline V gene sequence: CDR1 SGHAT, CDR2 FQNNGV. V lost 3 bases to trimming and J lost 3 bases, with 24 bases between them. This CDR3 comprises 18 residues. The CDR3 is CASSFQFTSGSSFYEQYF. The DNA of the CDR3 is TGTGCCAGCAGCTTCCAATTCACGTCCGGGTCCTCCTTCTACGAGCAGTACTTC. Full variable domain (outside the CDR3, taken from reference TRBV11-2 and TRBJ2-7): EAGVAQSPRYKIIEKRQSVAFWCNPISGHATLYWYQQILGQGPKLLIQFQNNGVVDDSQLPKDRFSAERLKGVDSTLKIQPAKLEDSAVYLCASSFQFTSGSSFYEQYFGPGTRLTVT.

The V call is TRBV15, the J call TRBJ2-5, with 7 bases lining up with TRBD2. This CDR3 is built from 13 residues. Germline trimming cut 5 bases from V and 5 bases from J; bases unmatched to any gene: 5. Germline V CDR1 and CDR2: LNHNV, YYDKDF (reference sequence). CDR3 sequence (DNA): TGTGCCACCAGCGGGGGGGTATTGGAGACCCAGTACTTC. This sequence encodes CATSGGVLETQYF.

The rearrangement links TRBV28 to TRBJ1-1; D is uncertain. The germline V gene encodes CDR1 MDHEN and CDR2 SYDVKM. V lost 7 bases and J 2 bases, leaving 17 bases between the germline ends. CDR3 length: 15 amino acids. The CDR3 DNA reads TGTGCCAGCAATTTTGAGAAAGGCAGTAACACTGAAGCTTTCTTT. Its translation is CASNFEKGSNTEAFF. Full variable domain (outside the CDR3, taken from reference TRBV28 and TRBJ1-1): DVKVTQSSRYLVKRTGEKVFLECVQDMDHENMFWYRQDPGLGLRLIYFSYDVKMKEKGDIPEGYSVSREKKERFSLILESASTNQTSMYLCASNFEKGSNTEAFFGQGTRLTVV.

The chain employs TRBV30 and TRBJ2-1, with D possibly matching TRBD2 (6 bases). The V gene lost 6 bases and the J gene lost 0 bases, with 18 bases spanning the gap. This CDR3 comprises 16 residues. Germline V gene lookup returns CDR1 GTSNPN and CDR2 SVGIG (reference sequence). The CDR3: CACHPREKASYNEQFF. The CDR3 region has the DNA TGTGCCTGCCACCCTCGGGAGAAGGCCTCCTACAATGAGCAGTTCTTC.

Only one count was recorded for this clone. The J gene is TRBJ1-1, the V gene TRBV5-1; maybe TRBD1 (5 bases). The CDR3 is 18 amino acids. Germline lookup yields CDR1 SGHRS and CDR2 YFSETQ. The ends were cut back, 2 bases at V and 1 base at J, with 21 bases in the middle. Here the CDR3 reads CASSFGSRRWDGNTEAFF. CDR3 sequence (DNA): TGCGCCAGCAGCTTTGGTTCCCGAAGGTGGGACGGGAACACTGAAGCTTTCTTT.

The chain has TRBV6-5 and TRBJ1-1, with D uncertain. The V gene's germline CDR1 is MNHEY and CDR2 SVGAGI. CDR3 length: 12 amino acids. V lost 2 bases and J lost 4, with 5 bases in between. In nucleotides, the CDR3 is TGTGCCAGCAGTTACGCTGGCACTGAAGCTTTCTTT. The encoded protein is CASSYAGTEAFF.

The chain uses TRBV27 and TRBJ2-1; 8 nucleotides match TRBD1. CDR1 MNHEY and CDR2 SMNVEV come from the germline V gene (reference sequence). The V and J ends lost 10 bases and 7 bases, in that order; junction bases with no gene match: 12. The CDR3 length is 14 residues. CDR3 in DNA: TGTGCCACCTGGGGGCTAGACAGGGGTAATGAGCAGTTCTTC. Protein: CATWGLDRGNEQFF.

The V gene is TRBV27, the J gene TRBJ1-5, with D possibly being TRBD1 (6 bases). The V and J ends lost 8 bases and 5 bases respectively, with 16 bases between them. Per the germline V gene, CDR1 is MNHEY and CDR2 is SMNVEV (reference sequence). This CDR3 is 14 amino acids long. The CDR3 loop is CASAKGVGDQPQHF. In DNA form, the CDR3 reads TGTGCCAGCGCCAAGGGGGTTGGGGATCAGCCCCAGCATTTT.

This chain links TRBV6-1 with TRBJ2-1; D may be TRBD2 (5 bases). V was shortened by 4 bases and J by 3 bases, with 10 bases between the two germline ends. CDR1 and CDR2 (germline): MNHNS, SASEGT. The CDR3 sequence is 14 residues long. The CDR3, as DNA: TGTGCCAGCAGTGTCGTGACTATCTACAATGAGCAGTTCTTC. Translated: CASSVVTIYNEQFF.

The chain is built from TRBV29-1 and TRBJ2-7, with a tentative D call TRBD1 (5 bases). The CDR3 totals 12 residues. V dropped 6 bases and J dropped 7 bases, with 16 bases sitting between them. CDR1 and CDR2 (germline): SQVTM, ANQGSEA. The CDR3 DNA sequence: TGCAGCGTAAATCCAGGGTCGCATGAGCAGTACTTC. It translates to CSVNPGSHEQYF.

The chain has TRBV15 and TRBJ2-1; 10 bases line up with TRBD2. Losses at the gene ends were 1 base for V and 9 bases for J; bases not matched to a gene: 9. The CDR3 sequence is 16 residues long. CDR1 LNHNV and CDR2 YYDKDF come from the germline V gene (reference sequence). DNA of the CDR3: TGTGCCACCAGCAGAGGTGTGCTAGCGGGGGCGGGTGAGCAGTTCTTC. Residues: CATSRGVLAGAGEQFF.

The sample holds a few counts of this clone. This chain joins TRBV5-6 and TRBJ1-2; no firm D call. CDR3 length: 14 amino acids. The germline CDR1 and CDR2 sequences are SGHDT and YYEEEE. The germline V and J ends were trimmed by 0 bases and 4 bases, with 10 bases remaining between them. As DNA, the CDR3 is TGTGCCAGCAGCTTGGAAGGCGTAGGCTATGGCTACACCTTC. It yields the protein CASSLEGVGYGYTF.

The chain links TRBV2 to TRBJ1-2; D gene unclear. The V and J ends lost 6 bases and 5 bases respectively, with 7 bases between them. Germline CDR1 SNHLY, CDR2 FYNNEI. The CDR3 is made up of 11 amino acids. The CDR3: CASRVAYGYTF. In DNA, the CDR3 is TGTGCCAGCAGGGTTGCGTATGGCTACACCTTC. Looking up the rest from reference TRBV2 and TRBJ1-2 gives the full variable domain: EPEVTQTPSHQVTQMGQEVILRCVPISNHLYFYWYRQILGQKVEFLVSFYNNEISEKSEIFDDQFSVERPDGSNFTLKIRSTKLEDSAMYFCASRVAYGYTFGSGTRLTVV.

The rearrangement joins TRBV7-2 to TRBJ1-6; D is ambiguous. CDR1 SGHTA and CDR2 FQGNSA come from the germline V gene. Trimming shortened V by 1 base and J by 6 bases, and 1 base separated the two germline ends. The CDR3 runs to 12 residues. The CDR3 DNA sequence: TGTGCCAGCAGCTTAGGTAATTCACCCCTCCACTTT. Translating gives CASSLGNSPLHF.

V and J are TRBV29-1 and TRBJ1-1, with D possibly being TRBD1 (6 bases). Germline values: CDR1 SQVTM, CDR2 ANQGSEA. This CDR3 has 14 residues. V lost 8 bases and J lost 5, with 21 bases in between. CDR3 loop: CSPKKQGARTEAFF. DNA of the CDR3: TGCAGCCCGAAGAAACAGGGCGCGCGGACTGAAGCTTTCTTT.

The chain links TRBV28 to TRBJ2-1; maybe TRBD1 (6 bases). CDR1 and CDR2 from the germline V gene are MDHEN and SYDVKM. V dropped 2 bases and J dropped 4 bases, with 18 bases sitting between them. This CDR3 is 17 amino acids long. CDR3 bases: TGTGCCAGCAGTTTAGTCAATTATCGGACAGAATACAATGAGCAGTTCTTC. The encoded protein is CASSLVNYRTEYNEQFF.

This CDR3 is CASSYTAFSPEQFF. CDR3 coding DNA: TGTGCCAGCAGTTACACAGCGTTCTCGCCCGAGCAGTTCTTC. This chain uses TRBV6-5 with TRBJ2-1, with D hard to call. V was pared by 2 bases and J by 10 bases, with 15 bases between. CDR1 and CDR2 (germline): MNHEY, SVGAGI. The CDR3 totals 14 residues.

The chain uses TRBV6-5 and TRBJ1-4; D remains ambiguous. The V end was cut by 4 bases, the J end by 8 bases, with 17 bases between. The CDR3 length is 15 residues. Germline CDR1 and CDR2: MNHEY and SVGAGI. The CDR3 loop is CASSSRPAGWEKLFF. The CDR3 nucleotides read TGTGCCAGCAGTTCCCGGCCAGCAGGATGGGAAAAACTGTTTTTT.

J is TRBJ2-5 and V is TRBV10-3, with D perhaps TRBD1 (6 bases). Trimming pared 0 bases from V and 4 bases from J, leaving 12 bases between. This CDR3 has 15 amino acids. Germline V gene lookup returns CDR1 ENHRY and CDR2 SYGVKD. Here the CDR3 reads CAISESTGSGETQYF. The CDR3 nucleotides are TGTGCCATCAGTGAGTCAACAGGGTCAGGAGAGACCCAGTACTTC.

The V call is TRBV7-9, the J call TRBJ1-2; D gene unclear. There are 12 residues in the CDR3. V lost 3 bases and J 3 bases, leaving 5 bases between the germline ends. Germline CDR1 is SEHNR and CDR2 is FQNEAQ (reference sequence). The CDR3, as DNA: TGTGCCAGCAGCTTTACGGACTATGGCTACACCTTC. This sequence encodes CASSFTDYGYTF. The full variable domain, with the rest looked up from reference TRBV7-9 and TRBJ1-2, is DTGVSQNPRHKITKRGQNVTFRCDPISEHNRLYWYRQTLGQGPEFLTYFQNEAQLEKSRLLSDRFSAERPKGSFSTLEIQRTEQGDSAMYLCASSFTDYGYTFGSGTRLTVV.

J is TRBJ2-1 and V is TRBV29-1; D tentatively reads TRBD1 or TRBD2 (5 bases each). CDR3 length: 14 amino acids. Trimming took 0 bases from V and 13 from J, leaving 19 bases between them. Germline V lookup: CDR1 SQVTM, CDR2 ANQGSEA. The CDR3 DNA reads as TGCAGCGTTGAAGATCGGGAAGGGACGCCGAAACAGTTCTTC. Translation: CSVEDREGTPKQFF.

The V gene is TRBV7-2, the J gene TRBJ2-1; 10 positions match TRBD1. The CDR3 contains 15 residues. Per germline, CDR1 SGHTA and CDR2 FQGNSA. V lost 0 bases, J lost 7 bases, and 3 bases stayed unmatched. CDR3 residues: CASSLAADRGNEQFF. Here the CDR3 DNA reads TGTGCCAGCAGCTTAGCGGCGGACAGGGGGAATGAGCAGTTCTTC. The whole variable domain, remainder taken from reference TRBV7-2 and TRBJ2-1, is GAGVSQSPSNKVTEKGKDVELRCDPISGHTALYWYRQSLGQGLEFLIYFQGNSAPDKSGLPSDRFSAERTGGSVSTLTIQRTQQEDSAVYLCASSLAADRGNEQFFGPGTRLTVL.

V usage is TRBV19 and J usage is TRBJ1-2; possible D gene TRBD1, 5 bases. The ends were cut back, 5 bases at V and 0 bases at J, with 19 bases in the middle. CDR1 is LNHDA, CDR2 SQIVND, per germline (reference sequence). The CDR3 extends over 17 amino acids. In DNA, the CDR3 is TGTGCCAGTAGTCTACCTTCCTCTCAGGGAGCTAACTATGGCTACACCTTC. Amino acid sequence: CASSLPSSQGANYGYTF.

The chain joins TRBV7-9 to TRBJ2-1, with a possible D match to TRBD1 (6 bases). Germline-derived CDR1 and CDR2 are SEHNR and FQNEAQ (reference sequence). There are 13 residues in the CDR3. Trimming removed 2 bases from V and 10 bases from J, with 12 bases in between. The CDR3 nucleotides read TGTGCCAGCAGCTTAATAGGGGGAAGCGAGCAGTTCTTC. Translated: CASSLIGGSEQFF.

The chain carries TRBV30 and TRBJ1-1; TRBD1 is a possible D gene (6 bases). From germline, CDR1 is GTSNPN and CDR2 SVGIG (reference sequence). Between the trimmed V and J ends, which lost 0 bases and 1 base, there was a span of 15 bases. This CDR3 is built from 16 residues. The CDR3 sequence is CAWSVWPGQRNTEAFF. CDR3 nucleotide sequence: TGTGCCTGGAGTGTATGGCCCGGACAGCGGAACACTGAAGCTTTCTTT.

This clone occurred once. This chain joins TRBV18 and TRBJ1-2; possible D gene TRBD1, 5 bases. The V end lost 1 base, the J end lost 6 bases, and 15 bases lay between the germline ends. The CDR3 is made up of 15 amino acids. CDR1 is KGHSH, CDR2 LQKENI, per germline. The CDR3 protein is CASSPRGAGVDGYTF. The CDR3 DNA reads TGTGCCAGCTCACCACGCGGTGCGGGGGTGGATGGCTACACCTTC.